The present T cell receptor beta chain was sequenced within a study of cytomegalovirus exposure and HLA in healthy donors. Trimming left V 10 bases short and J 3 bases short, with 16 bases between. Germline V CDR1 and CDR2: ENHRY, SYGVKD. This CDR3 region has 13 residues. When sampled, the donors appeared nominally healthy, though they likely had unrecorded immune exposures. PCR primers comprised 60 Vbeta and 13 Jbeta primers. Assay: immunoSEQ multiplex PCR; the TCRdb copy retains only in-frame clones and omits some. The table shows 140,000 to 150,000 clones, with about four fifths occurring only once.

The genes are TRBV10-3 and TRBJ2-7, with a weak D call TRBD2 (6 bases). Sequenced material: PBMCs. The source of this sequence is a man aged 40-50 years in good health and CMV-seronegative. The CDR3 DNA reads TGTGCCACCCATAATGGCGGGATCTACGAGCAGTACTTC. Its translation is CATHNGGIYEQYF.